The clone carrying this T cell receptor beta chain turned up a few times. What it recognizes is unknown. With the Oncomine TCR Beta short-read assay, DNA from cultured CD4+ T cells was sequenced. From CD4+ T cells that had been cultured, genomic DNA was extracted. In TCRdb, the PCR reads were re-called with MiXCR into one record per CDR3 protein. In the table there are 3,500 to 5,000 distinct CDR3 sequences, 38% of which are singletons. V was shortened by 4 bases and J by 1 base, with 7 bases between the two germline ends. CDR1 MNHEY and CDR2 SMNVEV come from the germline V gene (reference sequence). There are 13 residues in the CDR3. Stated treatment: roughly 10-day PBMC culture with coronavirus spike peptide pools or control peptides (ViraFEST assay). Gathering of the CD4+ T cells, from the unexposed donor, took place before the COVID-19 pandemic (2011-2018). These data come from a study of vaccination and CD4 T cells after COVID-19.

Findings of the study overall: From approximately 23 to 38, the median of SARS-CoV-2-reactive clonotypes rose without reaching significance.

This receptor was taken from a human donor in good health. This chain links TRBV27 with TRBJ1-1, with D unresolved. The specimen sequenced was CD4+ T cells from blood, cultured in vitro. CDR3 amino acids: CASSSRRNTEAFF. The CDR3 DNA reads as TGTGCCAGCAGTTCTAGGCGGAACACTGAAGCTTTCTTT.